Listed below are T cell receptor beta chains from one sample, sequenced in a study of CD8+ T cells in alopecia areata. Sequencing used immunoSEQ multiplex PCR; TCRdb keeps in-frame clones, though not all of them. The sample includes fewer than 250,000 clones, around 66% of them seen just once. Sequencing used CD4+ T cells sorted from blood, obtained at week 4, from a patient treated with tofacitinib. These receptors were obtained from a human donor with alopecia areata. Each CDR3 is given with its conserved first and last residue. Each record gives: J gene, V gene, clone size, CDR3 protein. Clone size is given for some rows only: seen once, a few or many times, or a class if the clone is expanded.

J: TRBJ2-3; V: TRBV6-5; size: .; CDR3: CASRKTGTDTQYF
J: TRBJ1-1; V: TRBV6-5; size: .; CDR3: CASTLRQGATEAFF
J: TRBJ2-7; V: TRBV30; size: few; CDR3: CAWSVGGDEQYF
J: TRBJ2-7; V: TRBV5-6; size: once; CDR3: CASSTLYEQYF
J: TRBJ2-5; V: TRBV11-2; size: .; CDR3: CASSSQGGRVPETQYF
J: TRBJ2-3; V: TRBV5-1; size: .; CDR3: CASRPPGDTQYF
J: TRBJ2-7; V: TRBV30; size: .; CDR3: CAWSADRGNEQYF
J: TRBJ1-5; V: TRBV6-6; size: .; CDR3: CASSQRDSNQPQHF
J: TRBJ1-4; V: TRBV7-9; size: few; CDR3: CASSFNEKLFF
J: TRBJ2-3; V: TRBV6-5; size: .; CDR3: CASSPTFTDTQYF
J: TRBJ2-7; V: TRBV27; size: .; CDR3: CASSQTPPLAGPGYEQYF
J: TRBJ1-3; V: TRBV21-1; size: few; CDR3: CASSKDPGSSGNTIYF
J: TRBJ1-1; V: TRBV29-1; size: .; CDR3: CSVDRGLNTEAFF
J: TRBJ1-2; V: TRBV30; size: .; CDR3: CAWTLTGLYGYTF
J: TRBJ2-5; V: TRBV11-2; size: .; CDR3: CASSRREALETQYF
J: TRBJ1-2; V: TRBV30; size: few; CDR3: CAWGGTVYGYTF
J: TRBJ1-2; V: TRBV11-2; size: .; CDR3: CASSRKTGIDNYGYTF
J: TRBJ2-3; V: TRBV29-1; size: .; CDR3: CSVRGGTDTQYF
J: TRBJ1-2; V: TRBV2; size: .; CDR3: CASSEALTLYGYTF
J: TRBJ2-6; V: TRBV7-3; size: .; CDR3: CASSLPGANVLTF
J: TRBJ2-7; V: TRBV4-3; size: few; CDR3: CASSQYRGPLYEQYF
J: TRBJ2-3; V: TRBV5-1; size: .; CDR3: CASSPGPEPDTQYF
J: TRBJ2-1; V: TRBV7-9; size: .; CDR3: CASSLWGVGNEQFF
J: TRBJ2-6; V: TRBV11-3; size: few; CDR3: CASSPYTGANVLTF